These 27 T cell receptor beta chains were all obtained from the same sample, sequenced in a study of T cells in Graves' hyperthyroidism and ophthalmopathy. Amplification of TCR beta CDR3 regions was performed using RNA transcripts as template. The HTBI primer set drove a first-round RT-PCR of the TCR CDR3. TCRdb reanalysed the multiplex PCR reads using MiXCR and keeps one entry per CDR3 protein. The sample consists of around 520,000 distinct CDR3 sequences, about 15% of them appearing once. What was sequenced was blood. All receptors come from a woman under 30 with Graves' hyperthyroidism.

Remarks on this clonotype: One base away lies a much larger clone, so this may be a sequencing read error. The J gene is TRBJ2-1, the V gene TRBV29-1, with a possible D match to TRBD1 (6 bases). This CDR3 comprises 11 residues. The ends were cut back, 8 bases at V and 13 bases at J, with 18 bases in the middle. Germline V gene data show CDR1 as SQVTM and CDR2 as ANQGSEA. The CDR3 loop is CSSEVGQCQFF. CDR3 DNA sequence: TGCAGCTCCGAGGTGGGACAATGTCAGTTCTTC.

This clonotype showed up many times. J is TRBJ2-7 and V is TRBV3-1; D is undetermined. In germline, CDR1 is LGHDT, CDR2 YNNKEL (reference sequence). This CDR3 has 14 amino acids. V lost 2 bases and J 3 bases, leaving 11 bases between the germline ends. CDR3 nucleotides: TGTGCCAGCAGCCAACCCGTCGACGGCTACGAGCAGTACGTC. This sequence encodes CASSQPVDGYEQYV.

This clonotype was seen many times. V gene TRBV6-1 combines with J gene TRBJ2-7; TRBD2 matches 8 bases. V lost 6 bases and J lost 3; bases outside the gene matches: 10. Germline lookup yields CDR1 MNHNS and CDR2 SASEGT. CDR3 size: 15 residues. The CDR3 DNA follows: TGTGCCAGCAGAGTACTAGCGGAGGGGAGCTACGAGCAGTACGTC. This codes for CASRVLAEGSYEQYV.

On this clonotype: This may arise from a read error, as a much more abundant clone is one base away. This sequence joins TRBV5-1 and TRBJ2-5; 11 positions match TRBD2. This CDR3 is built from 14 residues. Germline CDR1 and CDR2: SGHRS and YFSETQ. Trimming removed 7 bases from V and 5 bases from J; junction bases left unmatched: 7. CDR3 coding DNA: TGCGCCAGCGGCACACTAGCGGGAGATGAGACCCAGTACTTC. It is translated as CASGTLAGDETQYF.

This clonotype was counted many times. V is TRBV20-1 and J is TRBJ2-2; weak D call: TRBD2 (6 bases). The ends were cut back, 7 bases at V and 7 bases at J, with 22 bases in the middle. This CDR3 spans 15 amino acids. Per the germline V gene, CDR1 is DFQATT and CDR2 is SNEGSKA (reference sequence). CDR3 in DNA: TGCAGTGTCACGAGCCCGGGACTGCTGGGCGGGGAGCTGTTTTTT. The encoded protein is CSVTSPGLLGGELFF.

This clonotype was seen many times. The rearrangement joins TRBV20-1 to TRBJ2-3, with D possibly being TRBD2 (5 bases). This CDR3 has 14 amino acids. Germline loops: CDR1 DFQATT, CDR2 SNEGSKA (reference sequence). Trimming left V 6 bases short and J 3 bases short, with 16 bases between. In DNA, the CDR3 is TGCAGTGCGAGATCGACTACTGTGACAGATACGCAGTATTTT. Translated: CSARSTTVTDTQYF.

This clonotype was seen a few times. The gene calls are TRBV4-1 and TRBJ2-1; either TRBD1 or TRBD2 may supply D (5 bases each). Trimming cost V 4 bases and J 3 bases, with 25 bases left between them. The CDR3 length is 19 residues. Germline V gives CDR1 MGHRA, CDR2 YSYEKL. In nucleotides, the CDR3 is TGCGCCAGCAGCCCCCAAGCCCCCAGCCAGGGAGTTTTCTACAATGAGCAGTTCTTC. Protein sequence: CASSPQAPSQGVFYNEQFF.

For this clonotype: A much larger clone differs from this one at a single base, so this may be a read error. This chain joins TRBV20-1 and TRBJ2-7, with 8 bases lining up with TRBD2. V trimming: 7 bases; J trimming: 7 bases; junction bases outside the gene matches: 12. Germline assignment: CDR1 DFQATT and CDR2 SNEGSKA (reference sequence). The length of the CDR3 is 13 residues. As DNA, the CDR3 is TGCAGTGGGGTAGGACTAGCTCCAAATGAGCAGTACTTC. Protein product: CSGVGLAPNEQYF.

The V gene is TRBV12-3 or TRBV12-4, the J gene TRBJ2-2; 9 bases match TRBD2. The junction had 6 bases not matched to a gene; V was cut back by 2 bases and J by 5 bases. The CDR3 consists of 16 residues. CDR3 protein: CASSLLAGSGTGELFF. CDR3 in DNA: TGTGCCAGCAGTTTACTAGCGGGATCGGGGACCGGGGAGCTGTTTTTT.

This clonotype has at least ten counts. This chain links TRBV2 with TRBJ1-1; D gene ambiguous. The CDR3 length is 13 residues. The germline V and J ends were trimmed by 1 base and 3 bases, with 6 bases remaining between them. Germline CDR1 SNHLY, CDR2 FYNNEI. The CDR3 here is CASSEEGDTEAFF. The CDR3 region has the DNA TGTGCCAGCAGTGAAGAAGGAGACACTGAAGCTTTCTTT.

The V and J genes are TRBV5-1 and TRBJ1-4, with D uncertain. Trimming pared 4 bases from V and 2 bases from J, leaving 15 bases between. The CDR3 runs 16 residues. The germline V gene encodes CDR1 SGHRS and CDR2 YFSETQ. The CDR3 DNA follows: TGCGCCAGCAGCGGCCCCAGCGGGGTCACTAATGAAAAACTGTTTTTT. Amino acids: CASSGPSGVTNEKLFF. Filled out from reference TRBV5-1 and TRBJ1-4, the complete variable domain reads KAGVTQTPRYLIKTRGQQVTLSCSPISGHRSVSWYQQTPGQGLQFLFEYFSETQRNKGNFPGRFSGRQFSNSRSEMNVSTLELGDSALYLCASSGPSGVTNEKLFFGSGTQLSVL.

J is TRBJ1-5 and V is TRBV20-1; the D is unclear. Trimming shortened V by 2 bases and J by 0 bases, and 20 bases separated the two germline ends. Germline loops: CDR1 DFQATT, CDR2 SNEGSKA (reference sequence). CDR3 size: 18 residues. The CDR3 region is CSARLESWIGSSNQPQHF. In nucleotides, the CDR3 is TGCAGTGCTAGACTGGAGTCGTGGATTGGCTCTAGCAATCAGCCCCAGCATTTT.

This clonotype was detected many times. The chain employs TRBV12-3 or TRBV12-4 and TRBJ1-1; tentative D call: TRBD1 (5 bases). With 3 bases removed from V and 3 bases from J, the gap between germline ends came to 14 bases. This CDR3 spans 15 amino acids. This CDR3 is CASSFGGGGDTEAFF. CDR3 nucleotides: TGTGCCAGCAGTTTCGGGGGGGGGGGTGACACTGAAGCTTTCTTT.

The V gene is TRBV5-8, the J gene TRBJ2-5; TRBD2 might be the D (5 bases). The CDR3 totals 13 residues. V shed 2 bases and J shed 3 bases, with 8 bases lying between them. Germline-derived CDR1 and CDR2 are SGHTS and YDEGEE. The CDR3 DNA reads as TGTGCCAGCAGCTTCGGGAAGAAAGAGACCCAGTACTTC. Translation: CASSFGKKETQYF.

This clonotype was recorded at least ten times. V is TRBV5-1 and J is TRBJ2-7, with D hard to call. The V end lost 4 bases, the J end lost 0 bases, and 11 bases lay between the germline ends. The germline gives CDR1 SGHRS, CDR2 YFSETQ. The CDR3 has 14 residues. CDR3 protein: CASSPRPDSYEQYF. DNA for the CDR3: TGCGCCAGCAGCCCACGGCCAGACTCCTACGAGCAGTACTTC.

The gene calls are TRBV7-2 and TRBJ2-3; 7 bases match TRBD1. The CDR3 sequence is 18 residues long. The V and J ends lost 2 bases and 0 bases, in that order; junction bases with no gene match: 11. Germline values: CDR1 SGHTA, CDR2 FQGNSA. The CDR3 nucleotides are TGTGCCAGCAGCTTAACGATTCGACAGGGAACTAGCACAGATACGCAGTATTTT. Its protein is CASSLTIRQGTSTDTQYF.

CDR3 nucleotides: TGTGCCAGCAGTTACCCCGGCCGCCCAACAGAGGCTTTCTTT. This gives the protein CASSYPGRPTEAFF. The chain employs TRBV6-2 or TRBV6-3 and TRBJ1-1; D gene ambiguous. Germline loops: CDR1 MNHEY, CDR2 SVGEGT. The CDR3 totals 14 residues. Trimming took 2 bases from V and 11 from J, leaving 18 bases between them.

The V call is TRBV5-6, the J call TRBJ1-5; TRBD1 might be the D (5 bases). Trimming stripped 4 bases from V and 0 bases from J, with 11 bases between. CDR1 is SGHDT, CDR2 YYEEEE, per germline. This CDR3 is 15 amino acids long. The CDR3, as DNA: TGTGCCAGCAGCCCACGGGGGATTAGCAATCAGCCCCAGCATTTT. Its translation is CASSPRGISNQPQHF.

With respect to this clonotype: A much larger clone lies a single base off, so this may be a read error. V gene TRBV12-3 or TRBV12-4 combines with J gene TRBJ2-7; a weak D match, TRBD2 (5 bases). V was trimmed by 6 bases and J by 3 bases, leaving 15 bases between them. This CDR3 is 14 amino acids long. The CDR3 sequence is CASSLTAGVYEQYF. The CDR3 DNA follows: TGTGCCAGCAGCCTGACGGCCGGGGTCTACGAGCAGTACTTC.

This clonotype was counted many times. The chain links TRBV2 to TRBJ1-5, with a weak D call TRBD1 (5 bases). CDR3 length: 15 amino acids. Germline values: CDR1 SNHLY, CDR2 FYNNEI. Between the trimmed V and J ends, which lost 6 bases and 4 bases, there was a span of 16 bases. The CDR3 DNA reads TGTGCCAGCAGAAGCGGGAGGGGAGGTAATCAGCCCCAGCATTTT. Its protein is CASRSGRGGNQPQHF.

This clonotype was counted ten times or more. V and J are TRBV27 and TRBJ1-2; no reliable D call. Trimming left V 3 bases short and J 4 bases short, with 9 bases between. Germline CDR1 reads MNHEY; CDR2 reads SMNVEV (reference sequence). CDR3 length equals 13 residues. As DNA, the CDR3 is TGTGCCAGCAGTTTTGGCCCGGGCTATGGCTACACCTTC. Its protein product is CASSFGPGYGYTF.

This clonotype came up many times. V is TRBV24-1 and J is TRBJ1-2; D is unclear. The CDR3 covers 15 residues. Germline lookup yields CDR1 KGHDR and CDR2 SFDVKD. V was clipped by 8 bases and J by 0 bases, with 15 bases between them. The CDR3 spells CATTTRGSANYGYTF. CDR3 nucleotide sequence: TGTGCCACCACCACGCGAGGGTCCGCTAACTATGGCTACACCTTC.

In this sample, this clonotype turned up many times. CDR3 DNA sequence: TGCAGTGCTAGAGATCGGGGACAAGTCTACGAGCAGTACTTC. Its protein product is CSARDRGQVYEQYF. The rearrangement joins TRBV20-1 to TRBJ2-7; maybe TRBD1 (6 bases). V gave up 0 bases and J gave up 3 bases, with 12 bases separating them. CDR1 is DFQATT, CDR2 SNEGSKA, per germline (reference sequence). There are 14 residues in the CDR3.

This clonotype was counted many times. The rearrangement joins TRBV20-1 to TRBJ2-5; D possibly corresponds to TRBD1 (6 bases). Deletions cut 6 bases from V and 2 bases from J, with 19 bases between. The CDR3 runs 15 residues. CDR1 and CDR2 (germline): DFQATT, SNEGSKA (reference sequence). The DNA of the CDR3 is TGCAGTGCCCTGGCCCGGACAGCACTGCAAGAGACCCAGTACTTC. Translated: CSALARTALQETQYF.

This clonotype was detected many times. The gene calls are TRBV29-1 and TRBJ2-3, with D maybe TRBD2 (5 bases). The CDR3 sequence is 12 residues long. V was trimmed by 4 bases and J by 6 bases, leaving 11 bases between them. Germline V CDR1 and CDR2: SQVTM, ANQGSEA. DNA for the CDR3: TGCAGCGTTGGACCCCCGGGGGATACGCAGTATTTT. Its translation is CSVGPPGDTQYF.

This clonotype showed up many times. This chain connects TRBV29-1 to TRBJ2-1, with TRBD2 matching over 10 bases. V was pared by 3 bases and J by 10 bases, with 21 bases of the junction left unmatched. The CDR3 covers 18 residues. CDR1 and CDR2 from the germline V gene are SQVTM and ANQGSEA. CDR3 residues: CSVEYSRTSGIPTLEQFF. The CDR3 region has the DNA TGCAGCGTTGAGTATTCCAGGACTAGCGGAATACCTACGTTGGAGCAGTTCTTC.

CDR3 DNA: TGTGCCAGCAGTTCGGACAGGGTTAACTATGGCTACACCTTC. Protein: CASSSDRVNYGYTF. This rearrangement joins TRBV6-5 to TRBJ1-2, with TRBD1 matching over 8 bases. Trimming took 4 bases from V and 1 from J; bases not matched to a gene: 2. The CDR3 contains 14 residues. Germline V gives CDR1 MNHEY, CDR2 SVGAGI.